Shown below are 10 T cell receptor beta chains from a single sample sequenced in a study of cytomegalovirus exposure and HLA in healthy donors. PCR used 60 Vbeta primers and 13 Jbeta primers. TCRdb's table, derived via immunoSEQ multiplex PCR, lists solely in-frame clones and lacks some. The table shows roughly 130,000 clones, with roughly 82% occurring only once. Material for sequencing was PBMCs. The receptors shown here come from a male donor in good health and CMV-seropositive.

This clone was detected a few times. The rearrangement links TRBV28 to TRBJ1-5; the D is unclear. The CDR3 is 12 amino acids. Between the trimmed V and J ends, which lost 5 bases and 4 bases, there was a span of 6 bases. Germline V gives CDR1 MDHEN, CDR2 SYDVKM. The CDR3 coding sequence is TGTGCCAGCAGTCTCCTTAATCAGCCCCAGCATTTT. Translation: CASSLLNQPQHF.

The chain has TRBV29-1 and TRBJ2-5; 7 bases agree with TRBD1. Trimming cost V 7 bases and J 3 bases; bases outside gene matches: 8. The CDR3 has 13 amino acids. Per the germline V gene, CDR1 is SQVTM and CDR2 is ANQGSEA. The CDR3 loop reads CSAKMTGKETQYF. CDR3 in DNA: TGCAGCGCAAAGATGACAGGGAAAGAGACCCAGTACTTC.

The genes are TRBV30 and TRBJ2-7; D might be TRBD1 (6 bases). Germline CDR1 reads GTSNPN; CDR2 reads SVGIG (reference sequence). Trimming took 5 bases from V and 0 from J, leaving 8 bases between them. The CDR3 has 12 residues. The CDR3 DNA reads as TGTGCCTGGGCGGACAGCTCCTACGAGCAGTACTTC. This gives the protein CAWADSSYEQYF.

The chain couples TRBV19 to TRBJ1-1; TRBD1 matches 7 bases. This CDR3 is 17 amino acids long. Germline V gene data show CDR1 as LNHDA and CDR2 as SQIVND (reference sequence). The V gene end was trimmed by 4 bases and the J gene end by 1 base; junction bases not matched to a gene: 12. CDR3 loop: CASSTQFDRVSNTEAFF. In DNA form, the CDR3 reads TGTGCCAGTAGTACACAATTTGACAGGGTATCGAACACTGAAGCTTTCTTT.

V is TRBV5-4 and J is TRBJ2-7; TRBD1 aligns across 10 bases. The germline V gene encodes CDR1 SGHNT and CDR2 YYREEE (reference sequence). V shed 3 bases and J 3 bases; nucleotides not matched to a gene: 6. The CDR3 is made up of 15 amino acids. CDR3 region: CASSSGQGLDYEQYF. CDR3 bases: TGTGCCAGCAGCTCGGGACAGGGGCTCGACTACGAGCAGTACTTC.

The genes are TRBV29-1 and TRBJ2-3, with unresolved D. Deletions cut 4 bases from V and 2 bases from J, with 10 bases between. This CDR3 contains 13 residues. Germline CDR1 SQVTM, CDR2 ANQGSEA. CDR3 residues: CSVAQDITDTQYF. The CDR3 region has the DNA TGCAGCGTTGCACAAGACATCACAGATACGCAGTATTTT.

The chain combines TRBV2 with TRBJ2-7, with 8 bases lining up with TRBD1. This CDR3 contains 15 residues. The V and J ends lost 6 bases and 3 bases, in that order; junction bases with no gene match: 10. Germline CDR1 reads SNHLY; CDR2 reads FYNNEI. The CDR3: CASSLDRARGYEQYF. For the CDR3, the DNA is TGTGCCAGCAGCCTGGACAGGGCTCGAGGCTACGAGCAGTACTTC.

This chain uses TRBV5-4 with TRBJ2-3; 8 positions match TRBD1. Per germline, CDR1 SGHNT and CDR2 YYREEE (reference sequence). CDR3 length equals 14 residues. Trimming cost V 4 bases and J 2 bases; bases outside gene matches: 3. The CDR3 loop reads CASSRTGSTDTQYF. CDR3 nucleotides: TGTGCCAGCAGCCGGACAGGGTCCACAGATACGCAGTATTTT.

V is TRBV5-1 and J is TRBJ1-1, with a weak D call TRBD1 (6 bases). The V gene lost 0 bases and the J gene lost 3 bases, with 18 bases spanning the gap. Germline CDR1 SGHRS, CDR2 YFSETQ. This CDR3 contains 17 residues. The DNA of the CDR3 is TGCGCCAGCAGCTTGGGTGGGTGGGGGGGCTTGGACACTGAAGCTTTCTTT. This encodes CASSLGGWGGLDTEAFF.

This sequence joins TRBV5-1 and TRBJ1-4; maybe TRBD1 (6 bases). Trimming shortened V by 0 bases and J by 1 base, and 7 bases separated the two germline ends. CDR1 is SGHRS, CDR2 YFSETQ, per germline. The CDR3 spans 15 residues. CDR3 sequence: CASSLGGGTNEKLFF. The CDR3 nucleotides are TGCGCCAGCAGCTTGGGAGGGGGAACTAATGAAAAACTGTTTTTT. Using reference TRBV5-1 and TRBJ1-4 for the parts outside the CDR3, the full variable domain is KAGVTQTPRYLIKTRGQQVTLSCSPISGHRSVSWYQQTPGQGLQFLFEYFSETQRNKGNFPGRFSGRQFSNSRSEMNVSTLELGDSALYLCASSLGGGTNEKLFFGSGTQLSVL.